This T cell receptor beta chain is drawn from a study of T cell responses to AZD1222 COVID-19 vaccine (dated by TCRdb to about 2021). Study-level background: AZD1222 recipients whose second dose came at about 4 weeks and those whose second dose came at about 12 weeks were combined into one group, since spike-specific TCR depth and breadth did not differ between the two schedules. A total of 230 or so trial participants underwent TCR sequencing, of whom about 200 received two doses of AZD1222 and about 25 received two doses of the MenACWY control vaccine. Enrollment into the trials was organized by age into subgroups of 18-55, 56-69 and 70-plus years, and those subgroups contained approximately 150, 30 and 60 TCR-sequenced participants, respectively.

This clone was recorded once. It lacks a known antigen. No per-base quality is available; no much larger clone lies one base away. Explained via the paper, the time point label denotes: baseline before first vaccination. Vaccinee samples came from UK trials COV001 and COV002, including a single-blind randomized controlled phase 2/3 trial of AZD1222 (ChAdOx1 nCoV-19) in healthy adults. Trial participant PBMC samples were collected at day 0 and day 28 after the second dose for TCRbeta chain sequencing. The CDR3 numbers 15 residues from cysteine through phenylalanine. Of all the DNA, just the CDR3 is kept, 45 bases in frame from base 1. Cut back by 5 bases and 2 bases, the V and J ends lie 10 bases apart. CDR1 and CDR2, per the germline V gene, are MNHEY and SVGAGI. What the work shows at the level of the full study, not this receptor alone: After two AZD1222 doses, spike-specific TCR breadth and depth were significantly higher than at day 0 and than in MenACWY recipients. In the small 56-69-year group, the increase in depth fell short of significance, most likely because of low power. Conclusions about previously exposed vaccinees are limited, since just six AZD1222 recipients were seropositive for SARS-CoV-2 at baseline. Participants were mostly white British and included more females than males, and it was suggested by the authors that clonal diversity may have been underestimated. Reportedly, close to half of the unique spike-specific TCRs recognized epitopes lying outside the regions that are mutated in the B.1.351 and B.1.1.7 variants. The whole spike protein was spanned by vaccine-associated CD4 TCRs, and dominant responses were seen in regions 160-218 and 743-854. Because no day 14 peak-response samples were available, the repertoires could be characterized only after the peak T cell response.

The CDR3 regions of human TCRbeta chains were analyzed by immunosequencing. The source study handled its data this way. TCRs in the repertoires were matched against a reference library of SARS-CoV-2-specific TCRs that had been generated with the MIRA antigen-specificity platform. Breadth was defined as the fraction of unique TCRs that were SARS-CoV-2-associated, and depth was defined as the fraction of total T cells that were SARS-CoV-2-associated. Each spike-specific TCR was assigned to its reactive spike region and to a CD4 or CD8 class using the MIRA data. Log10-transformed breadth and depth values were compared by one-way ANOVA with Sidak's multiple comparisons tests. TCRdb carries this immuneACCESS record with in-frame sequences only. Its versions omit some clonotypes, under half of them owing to an unresolved V gene in the studies checked, with the rest unexplained. V, J and clone size are those of that table, while D and trimming were read from the DNA. A total of 150,000 to 200,000 clones appear in this sample, around 94% of them only once. Approximately 0.58% of the sample is in the top ten clones.

The receptor chain draws on TRBV6-5 and TRBJ2-6, with no reliable assignment of the D segment. The sequence was collected from an adult in good health. The sequencing used peripheral blood, collected on day 0 of AZD1222 vaccination. The DNA reads as follows: TGTGCCAGCAGTACCATGGTGGCTGGGGCCAACGTCCTGACTTTC. The resulting protein is CASSTMVAGANVLTF.